This record looks at one T cell receptor (beta chain) sequence and its context. Its antigen is undetermined. This sample is drawn from a study of yellow fever vaccine responses in identical twins. Study observations and caveats: Twins reportedly had a vaccine T cell response that seemed partly convergent, partly personalized.

TCRdb reprocessed the RT-PCR reads via MiXCR and lists one record per CDR3 protein. The sample has some 4,000 distinct CDR3 sequences; about four fifths are singletons. The source of this sequence is a woman aged 18-29 years who received the yellow fever vaccine. The material sequenced was T cells from blood (PBMCs), unsorted or a sorted subset (not recorded which), taken before or after yellow fever vaccination (not recorded which).

The CDR3 is CASSAWSGGVNEQFF. Here the CDR3 DNA reads TGTGCCAGCAGTGCCTGGAGCGGGGGTGTCAATGAGCAGTTCTTC. This sequence joins TRBV2 and TRBJ2-1, with TRBD2 matching over 8 bases. After removal of 4 bases from V and 6 bases from J, the junction contained 8 bases not matched to a gene. CDR1 is SNHLY and CDR2 is FYNNEI in the germline V gene. There are 15 residues in the CDR3.